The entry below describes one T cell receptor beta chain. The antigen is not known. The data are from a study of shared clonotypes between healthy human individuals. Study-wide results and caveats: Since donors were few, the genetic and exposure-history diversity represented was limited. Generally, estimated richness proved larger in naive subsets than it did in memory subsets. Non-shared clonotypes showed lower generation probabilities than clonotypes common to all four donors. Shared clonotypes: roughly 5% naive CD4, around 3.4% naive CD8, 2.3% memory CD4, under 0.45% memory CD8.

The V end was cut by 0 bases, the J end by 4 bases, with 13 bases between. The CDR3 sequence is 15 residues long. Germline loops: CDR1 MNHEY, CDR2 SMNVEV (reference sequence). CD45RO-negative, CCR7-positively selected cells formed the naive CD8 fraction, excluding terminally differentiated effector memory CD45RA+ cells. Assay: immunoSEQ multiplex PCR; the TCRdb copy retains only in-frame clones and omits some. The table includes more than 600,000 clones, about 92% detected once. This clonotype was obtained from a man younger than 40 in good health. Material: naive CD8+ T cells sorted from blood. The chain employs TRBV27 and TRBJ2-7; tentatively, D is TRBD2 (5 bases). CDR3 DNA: TGTGCCAGCAGTTTATCGAGAGGGCCAGGTTACGAGCAGTACTTC. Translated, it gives CASSLSRGPGYEQYF.